This TCR beta chain was identified during a study of T cells in Graves' hyperthyroidism and ophthalmopathy. There were TCR beta CDR3 regions amplified from RNA transcripts. TCR CDR3 underwent first-round RT-PCR with the HTBI primer set. TCRdb reprocessed the multiplex PCR reads with MiXCR, giving one entry per CDR3 protein. The repertoire has over 250,000 distinct CDR3 sequences, about a sixth of them found once; the top ten carry less than 70%. This CDR3 has 14 residues. V dropped 4 bases and J dropped 9; count of bases not matched to a gene: 12. Germline CDR1 and CDR2: SGHTS and YDEGEE. V gene TRBV5-8 combines with J gene TRBJ2-7; 8 bases align to TRBD2. The sequencing input was blood. The clonotype was recovered from a woman aged 55-70 years with Graves' ophthalmopathy. Written as DNA, the CDR3 is TGTGCCAGCAGCCCACTAGCGGACCTACGAGCGCAGTACTTC. This sequence encodes CASSPLADLRAQYF.